This TCR beta chain appears in the sequencing data of a study of blood T cell repertoires in COVID-19. Across the whole study: Acute and convalescent COVID-19 samples came from the United States, Italy and Spain.

The germline V and J ends were trimmed by 1 base and 6 bases, with 13 bases remaining between them. CDR1 and CDR2 (germline): LNHDA, SQIVND (reference sequence). The CDR3 runs 15 residues. Repertoires were generated with immunoSEQ multiplex PCR, while TCRdb's copy carries only in-frame clones and drops some. The sample lists some 40,000 clones, roughly 87% occurring once. Specimen: peripheral blood. The receptor was isolated from a man aged 55 to 69 with acute or convalescent COVID-19. This chain uses TRBV19 with TRBJ1-5, with D perhaps matching TRBD1 (6 bases). CDR3 sequence: CASSIARGRSQPQHF. The DNA for the CDR3 is TGTGCCAGTAGTATAGCCAGGGGACGGAGTCAGCCCCAGCATTTT.